The 2 T cell receptor beta chains presented below share a single source sample, sequenced in a study of OX40 agonist ivuxolimab in advanced cancers. The library came from the immunoSEQ multiplex PCR assay. TCRdb limited this immuneACCESS table to in-frame rearrangements with V and J called. A share of clones is missing; checked studies link under half to unresolved V genes, and the rest is unexplained. The sample contains some 74,000 clones, roughly 86% of them found a single time. Approximately 6.9% of the sample is held by the ten biggest clonotypes. Sequencing was performed on CD4+ or CD8+ T cells sorted from blood, taken in a trial of the OX40 agonist ivuxolimab. The receptors derive from an adult with an advanced solid tumor such as melanoma, head and neck, liver or kidney cancer.

The gene calls are TRBV7-2 and TRBJ2-7; TRBD2 matches 8 bases. The CDR3 has 15 residues. Trimming removed 4 bases from V and 0 bases from J; junction bases left unmatched: 5. Germline lookup yields CDR1 SGHTA and CDR2 FQGNSA. The CDR3 is CASSSPGGASYEQYF. The CDR3 nucleotides are TGTGCCAGCAGCTCCCCGGGGGGGGCCTCCTACGAGCAGTACTTC.

V gene TRBV5-4 combines with J gene TRBJ1-6; D remains unclear. V was trimmed by 1 base and J by 9 bases, leaving 8 bases between them. Germline V gene sequence: CDR1 SGHNT, CDR2 YYREEE (reference sequence). The CDR3 length is 13 residues. The CDR3 spells CASSLWAGSPLHF. For the CDR3, the DNA is TGTGCCAGCAGCTTGTGGGCCGGTTCACCCCTCCACTTT.